A selection of T cell receptor beta chains follows, all from one sample in a study of T cell responses to AZD1222 COVID-19 vaccine. Assay: immunoSEQ multiplex PCR; the TCRdb copy retains only in-frame clones and omits some. Among about 110,000 clones listed, about 90% were seen once. This material consisted of peripheral blood, taken 28 days after the second AZD1222 dose. Source of these receptors: an adult who received the AZD1222 COVID-19 vaccine. Both conserved end residues are part of each CDR3. The order of the fields is CDR3 protein, CDR3 DNA, D gene, clone size, V gene, J gene. The D gene is left open where the match is weak. Rows may omit the clone size; those that give it use once, few, many or a size class.

CDR3aa: CASVPGFGNTEAFF
CDR3nt: TGTGCCAGCGTCCCTGGGTTTGGGAACACTGAAGCTTTCTTT
d_gene: -
abundance: once
v_gene: TRBV3-1/TRBV3-2
j_gene: TRBJ1-1

CDR3aa: CASGGTGTNTGELFF
CDR3nt: TGTGCCAGTGGGGGGACAGGGACGAACACCGGGGAGCTGTTTTTT
d_gene: TRBD1
abundance: -
v_gene: TRBV19
j_gene: TRBJ2-2

CDR3aa: CASSLGTGDGYEQYF
CDR3nt: TGTGCCAGCAGCCTAGGGACAGGGGACGGGTACGAGCAGTACTTC
d_gene: TRBD1
abundance: -
v_gene: TRBV11-3
j_gene: TRBJ2-7

CDR3aa: CASSISGSSTDTQYF
CDR3nt: TGTGCCAGTAGTATCTCCGGGAGTAGCACAGATACGCAGTATTTT
d_gene: -
abundance: -
v_gene: TRBV19
j_gene: TRBJ2-3

CDR3aa: CASSLTSGTYGELFF
CDR3nt: TGCGCCAGCAGCTTGACTAGCGGGACTTACGGGGAGCTGTTTTTT
d_gene: TRBD2
abundance: -
v_gene: TRBV5-1
j_gene: TRBJ2-2

CDR3aa: CASSVDPGVNTGELFF
CDR3nt: TGTGCCAGCAGCGTAGATCCAGGGGTGAACACCGGGGAGCTGTTTTTT
d_gene: -
abundance: -
v_gene: TRBV9
j_gene: TRBJ2-2

CDR3aa: CASSMGQGASYEQYF
CDR3nt: TGCGCCAGCAGTATGGGACAGGGGGCCTCCTACGAGCAGTACTTC
d_gene: TRBD1
abundance: once
v_gene: TRBV5-1
j_gene: TRBJ2-7

CDR3aa: CSVASGRETQYF
CDR3nt: TGCAGCGTGGCTAGCGGGAGAGAGACCCAGTACTTC
d_gene: TRBD2
abundance: -
v_gene: TRBV29-1
j_gene: TRBJ2-5

CDR3aa: CASSLGASKTQYF
CDR3nt: TGTGCCAGCAGTTTAGGAGCTAGTAAGACCCAGTACTTC
d_gene: -
abundance: -
v_gene: TRBV12-3/TRBV12-4
j_gene: TRBJ2-5

CDR3aa: CASSLAGARDYGYTF
CDR3nt: TGCGCCAGCAGCCTCGCAGGGGCGCGTGACTATGGCTACACCTTC
d_gene: -
abundance: -
v_gene: TRBV5-1
j_gene: TRBJ1-2

CDR3aa: CASSPVGDTNYGYTF
CDR3nt: TGTGCCAGCTCACCGGTGGGCGACACTAACTATGGCTACACCTTC
d_gene: -
abundance: -
v_gene: TRBV18
j_gene: TRBJ1-2

CDR3aa: CASSLTGSGEKLFF
CDR3nt: TGTGCCAGCAGCTTAACCGGTTCAGGTGAAAAACTGTTTTTT
d_gene: -
abundance: -
v_gene: TRBV7-6
j_gene: TRBJ1-4

CDR3aa: CASSPSRRYEQYF
CDR3nt: TGTGCCAGCAGCCCTAGCAGGCGGTACGAGCAGTACTTC
d_gene: -
abundance: -
v_gene: TRBV27
j_gene: TRBJ2-7

CDR3aa: CASSTRGNTGELFF
CDR3nt: TGTGCCAGCAGCACAAGGGGGAACACCGGGGAGCTGTTTTTT
d_gene: -
abundance: -
v_gene: TRBV7-9
j_gene: TRBJ2-2

CDR3aa: CASTRGPSSGNTIYF
CDR3nt: TGTGCCAGCACCAGGGGGCCATCCTCTGGAAACACCATATATTTT
d_gene: TRBD1
abundance: -
v_gene: TRBV5-6
j_gene: TRBJ1-3

CDR3aa: CASKQDSYNEQFF
CDR3nt: TGTGCCAGCAAGCAGGACTCCTACAATGAGCAGTTCTTC
d_gene: -
abundance: -
v_gene: TRBV2
j_gene: TRBJ2-1

CDR3aa: CASSESLGSYEQYF
CDR3nt: TGCGCCAGCAGTGAGTCGCTCGGCTCCTACGAGCAGTACTTC
d_gene: -
abundance: -
v_gene: TRBV10-1
j_gene: TRBJ2-7

CDR3aa: CASSLVPREQFF
CDR3nt: TGTGCCAGTAGCTTAGTTCCCAGGGAGCAGTTCTTC
d_gene: -
abundance: -
v_gene: TRBV19
j_gene: TRBJ2-1

CDR3aa: CATSASRGGATQYF
CDR3nt: TGTGCCACCAGCGCGTCCCGGGGTGGAGCTACCCAGTACTTC
d_gene: -
abundance: -
v_gene: TRBV15
j_gene: TRBJ2-5

CDR3aa: CAIKGGNTIYF
CDR3nt: TGTGCCATCAAGGGCGGAAACACCATATATTTT
d_gene: -
abundance: -
v_gene: TRBV10-3
j_gene: TRBJ1-3

CDR3aa: CASSPLTGGIYNEQFF
CDR3nt: TGTGCCAGCTCACCACTGACAGGGGGCATCTACAATGAGCAGTTCTTC
d_gene: TRBD1
abundance: -
v_gene: TRBV18
j_gene: TRBJ2-1

CDR3aa: CASSTERGTYNEQFF
CDR3nt: TGTGCCAGTAGTACGGAGCGGGGAACCTACAATGAGCAGTTCTTC
d_gene: TRBD2
abundance: -
v_gene: TRBV19
j_gene: TRBJ2-1

CDR3aa: CASSSSGQGNYGYTF
CDR3nt: TGTGCCAGCTCATCTTCGGGACAGGGAAACTATGGCTACACCTTC
d_gene: TRBD1
abundance: -
v_gene: TRBV18
j_gene: TRBJ1-2

CDR3aa: CASSPLGPGTGVYEQYF
CDR3nt: TGTGCCAGCTCACCACTCGGGCCCGGGACAGGGGTTTACGAGCAGTACTTC
d_gene: TRBD1
abundance: -
v_gene: TRBV18
j_gene: TRBJ2-7

CDR3aa: CAWNQGAYEQYF
CDR3nt: TGTGCCTGGAACCAGGGGGCCTACGAGCAGTACTTC
d_gene: TRBD1
abundance: -
v_gene: TRBV30
j_gene: TRBJ2-7

CDR3aa: CASSTEVPQETQYF
CDR3nt: TGTGCCAGCAGTACTGAGGTGCCCCAAGAGACCCAGTACTTC
d_gene: -
abundance: -
v_gene: TRBV5-4
j_gene: TRBJ2-5

CDR3aa: CASSTSYGYTF
CDR3nt: TGTGCCAGCAGCACAAGTTATGGCTACACCTTC
d_gene: -
abundance: -
v_gene: TRBV9
j_gene: TRBJ1-2

CDR3aa: CASDRGGWSYNEQFF
CDR3nt: TGTGCCAGTGATAGGGGGGGTTGGTCCTACAATGAGCAGTTCTTC
d_gene: -
abundance: -
v_gene: TRBV19
j_gene: TRBJ2-1

CDR3aa: CASSLTGLIPQHF
CDR3nt: TGTGCCAGCAGCTTGACAGGGTTAATTCCCCAGCATTTT
d_gene: TRBD1
abundance: -
v_gene: TRBV7-8
j_gene: TRBJ1-5

CDR3aa: CSVRVGEKLFF
CDR3nt: TGCAGCGTGAGGGTGGGCGAAAAACTGTTTTTT
d_gene: -
abundance: -
v_gene: TRBV29-1
j_gene: TRBJ1-4

CDR3aa: CASNLDSSGANVLTF
CDR3nt: TGTGCCAGCAACTTGGACTCGTCTGGGGCCAACGTCCTGACTTTC
d_gene: -
abundance: -
v_gene: TRBV5-4
j_gene: TRBJ2-6

CDR3aa: CASMPDRGGGYTF
CDR3nt: TGCGCCAGCATGCCCGACAGGGGAGGAGGCTACACCTTC
d_gene: TRBD1
abundance: -
v_gene: TRBV5-1
j_gene: TRBJ1-2

CDR3aa: CASSPGTSGETSQYF
CDR3nt: TGTGCCAGCAGTCCCGGGACTAGCGGGGAGACCTCCCAGTACTTC
d_gene: TRBD2
abundance: -
v_gene: TRBV28
j_gene: TRBJ2-5

CDR3aa: CASARMDGRTDTQYF
CDR3nt: TGTGCCAGCGCCAGAATGGACGGTCGCACAGATACGCAGTATTTT
d_gene: -
abundance: once
v_gene: TRBV25-1
j_gene: TRBJ2-3

CDR3aa: CASSPALAALGTGELFF
CDR3nt: TGCGCCAGCAGCCCTGCTCTCGCGGCCCTGGGCACCGGGGAGCTGTTTTTT
d_gene: -
abundance: -
v_gene: TRBV5-1
j_gene: TRBJ2-2

CDR3aa: CASSQVWGLNTEAFF
CDR3nt: TGTGCCAGCAGCCAAGTCTGGGGACTGAACACTGAAGCTTTCTTT
d_gene: -
abundance: -
v_gene: TRBV14
j_gene: TRBJ1-1

CDR3aa: CASSKSEQQSNEKLFF
CDR3nt: TGTGCCAGCAGCAAATCGGAACAACAGTCTAATGAAAAACTGTTTTTT
d_gene: -
abundance: -
v_gene: TRBV21-1
j_gene: TRBJ1-4

CDR3aa: CASSQGPYSNQPQHF
CDR3nt: TGTGCCAGCAGCCAAGGGCCCTATAGCAATCAGCCCCAGCATTTT
d_gene: -
abundance: -
v_gene: TRBV3-1/TRBV3-2
j_gene: TRBJ1-5

CDR3aa: CASSQAGTSGRVEQFF
CDR3nt: TGCGCCAGCAGCCAAGCAGGGACTAGCGGGAGGGTCGAGCAGTTCTTC
d_gene: TRBD2
abundance: -
v_gene: TRBV4-1
j_gene: TRBJ2-1

CDR3aa: CSVSEYGYTF
CDR3nt: TGCAGCGTTTCGGAGTATGGCTACACCTTC
d_gene: -
abundance: -
v_gene: TRBV29-1
j_gene: TRBJ1-2

CDR3aa: CASSAHNTEAFF
CDR3nt: TGTGCCAGCAGCGCACATAACACTGAAGCTTTCTTT
d_gene: -
abundance: -
v_gene: TRBV9
j_gene: TRBJ1-1

CDR3aa: CASSLRPPSGGMYEQYF
CDR3nt: TGTGCCAGCAGCTTACGTCCTCCGAGTGGAGGGATGTACGAGCAGTACTTC
d_gene: -
abundance: once
v_gene: TRBV11-2
j_gene: TRBJ2-7

CDR3aa: CASSLGHSEAEKLFF
CDR3nt: TGCGCCAGCAGCCTGGGACACTCCGAGGCGGAAAAACTGTTTTTT
d_gene: -
abundance: -
v_gene: TRBV5-1
j_gene: TRBJ1-4

CDR3aa: CAWSGTVHTGELFF
CDR3nt: TGTGCCTGGTCCGGGACGGTGCACACCGGGGAGCTGTTTTTT
d_gene: -
abundance: -
v_gene: TRBV30
j_gene: TRBJ2-2

CDR3aa: CASSKIGTVDYEQYF
CDR3nt: TGTGCCAGTAGTAAAATCGGGACAGTGGATTACGAGCAGTACTTC
d_gene: TRBD1
abundance: medium-sized
v_gene: TRBV19
j_gene: TRBJ2-7

CDR3aa: CASSRGPGQGLTDTQYF
CDR3nt: TGTGCCAGCAGTCGAGGGCCGGGACAGGGCCTCACAGATACGCAGTATTTT
d_gene: TRBD1
abundance: -
v_gene: TRBV27
j_gene: TRBJ2-3

CDR3aa: CASSPKRATGGYNEQFF
CDR3nt: TGTGCCAGCAGCCCAAAAAGGGCGACGGGAGGGTACAATGAGCAGTTCTTC
d_gene: TRBD2
abundance: -
v_gene: TRBV7-8
j_gene: TRBJ2-1

CDR3aa: CASSSRGDNQPQHF
CDR3nt: TGTGCCAGTAGTTCACGGGGAGACAATCAGCCCCAGCATTTT
d_gene: -
abundance: -
v_gene: TRBV19
j_gene: TRBJ1-5

CDR3aa: CASSGQDMNTEAFF
CDR3nt: TGTGCCAGCTCCGGACAGGATATGAACACTGAAGCTTTCTTT
d_gene: TRBD1
abundance: -
v_gene: TRBV18
j_gene: TRBJ1-1

CDR3aa: CASSSQQGSFEKLFF
CDR3nt: TGCGCCAGCAGCTCCCAACAGGGTTCATTTGAAAAACTGTTTTTT
d_gene: -
abundance: -
v_gene: TRBV5-1
j_gene: TRBJ1-4

CDR3aa: CASSVGLGSFTEAFF
CDR3nt: TGTGCCAGCAGCGTAGGTTTGGGGTCTTTCACTGAAGCTTTCTTT
d_gene: -
abundance: -
v_gene: TRBV9
j_gene: TRBJ1-1

CDR3aa: CASSPLGPDTQYF
CDR3nt: TGTGCCAGCAGCCCACTAGGACCCGATACGCAGTATTTT
d_gene: -
abundance: -
v_gene: TRBV3-1/TRBV3-2
j_gene: TRBJ2-3

CDR3aa: CASSEEEQGVGYTF
CDR3nt: TGTGCCAGCAGTGAGGAGGAACAGGGGGTTGGCTACACCTTC
d_gene: TRBD1
abundance: once
v_gene: TRBV6-1
j_gene: TRBJ1-2

CDR3aa: CASSNLMFSGNTIYF
CDR3nt: TGTGCCAGCAGCAATTTGATGTTCTCTGGAAACACCATATATTTT
d_gene: -
abundance: -
v_gene: TRBV21-1
j_gene: TRBJ1-3

CDR3aa: CATSTDSNQPQHF
CDR3nt: TGTGCCACCAGCACGGATAGCAATCAGCCCCAGCATTTT
d_gene: -
abundance: -
v_gene: TRBV15
j_gene: TRBJ1-5

CDR3aa: CASSLQGAPGNTIYF
CDR3nt: TGCGCCAGCAGCTTGCAGGGGGCGCCTGGAAACACCATATATTTT
d_gene: TRBD1
abundance: -
v_gene: TRBV5-1
j_gene: TRBJ1-3

CDR3aa: CASSPGSNRGYGYTF
CDR3nt: TGTGCCAGCAGCCCCGGATCCAACAGGGGCTATGGCTACACCTTC
d_gene: TRBD1
abundance: -
v_gene: TRBV5-8
j_gene: TRBJ1-2

CDR3aa: CASSLKPDYGYTF
CDR3nt: TGTGCCAGCAGTTTAAAACCGGACTATGGCTACACCTTC
d_gene: -
abundance: -
v_gene: TRBV28
j_gene: TRBJ1-2

CDR3aa: CASSLKGGRHSGNTIYF
CDR3nt: TGTGCCAGCAGCTTAAAGGGGGGACGCCACTCTGGAAACACCATATATTTT
d_gene: -
abundance: -
v_gene: TRBV11-2
j_gene: TRBJ1-3